Listed here are 23 T cell receptor beta chains from one sample, sequenced in a study of T cells of healthy individuals. TCRdb called the 5' RACE reads again in MiXCR, with one record for every CDR3 protein. Of about 82,000 distinct CDR3 sequences in the sample, about 5% were seen once. These receptors all come from a female donor in good health.

This clonotype was observed at least ten times. The V and J genes are TRBV7-9 and TRBJ2-7; D tentatively reads TRBD1 or TRBD2 (5 bases each). Trimming took 4 bases from V and 6 from J, leaving 13 bases between them. This CDR3 contains 13 residues. Per germline, CDR1 SEHNR and CDR2 FQNEAQ (reference sequence). For the CDR3, the DNA is TGTGCCAGCAGCTCCGAGTGGGGGACCGAGCAGTACTTC. Its translation is CASSSEWGTEQYF.

The CDR3 sequence is CAWNVQTGGFYTF. CDR3 bases: TGTGCCTGGAATGTACAGACAGGGGGCTTCTACACCTTC. The rearrangement links TRBV30 to TRBJ1-2, with 10 positions matching TRBD1. The trim removed 4 bases at V and 10 bases at J, leaving 9 bases unmatched. The CDR3 extends over 13 amino acids. Germline CDR1 reads GTSNPN; CDR2 reads SVGIG (reference sequence).

The chain has TRBV28 and TRBJ1-2, with 9 bases fitting TRBD1. V gave up 5 bases and J gave up 8 bases; unmatched junction bases: 12. Germline-derived CDR1 and CDR2 are MDHEN and SYDVKM. This CDR3 contains 15 residues. The CDR3 DNA reads TGTGCCAGCAGTCCGGACAGGGGACGCTTGGCGGGCTACACCTTC. It yields the protein CASSPDRGRLAGYTF.

This clonotype was observed many times. The gene calls are TRBV29-1 and TRBJ2-7; D not resolved. The germline gives CDR1 SQVTM, CDR2 ANQGSEA. The CDR3 totals 11 residues. The V end lost 4 bases, the J end lost 4 bases, and 8 bases lay between the germline ends. The CDR3 DNA reads as TGCAGCGTTGGTCCGTCTTACGAGCAGTACTTC. Its translation is CSVGPSYEQYF.

This clonotype was observed at least ten times. J is TRBJ1-2 and V is TRBV4-1; a possible D gene is TRBD1 (5 bases). Deletions cut 3 bases from V and 3 bases from J, with 14 bases between. Germline CDR1 MGHRA, CDR2 YSYEKL. The CDR3 covers 15 residues. CDR3: CASSHGTSPYYGYTF. CDR3 bases: TGCGCCAGCAGCCACGGGACTTCCCCCTACTATGGCTACACCTTC.

This clonotype was detected many times. The V gene is TRBV7-3, the J gene TRBJ2-7, with 12 positions matching TRBD2. This CDR3 spans 15 amino acids. With V trimmed by 6 bases and J by 7 bases, 10 bases remained unmatched. The germline V gene has CDR1 SGHTA and CDR2 FQGTGA. This chain's CDR3 is CASSYLAGGPSEQYF. CDR3 in DNA: TGTGCCAGCAGTTACCTAGCGGGAGGGCCGTCTGAGCAGTACTTC.

This clonotype was seen ten or more times. The chain carries TRBV20-1 and TRBJ2-3; TRBD2 matches 9 bases. V dropped 0 bases and J dropped 7; count of bases not matched to a gene: 5. Germline V lookup: CDR1 DFQATT, CDR2 SNEGSKA (reference sequence). CDR3 length equals 14 residues. In DNA, the CDR3 is TGCAGTGCTAGAGAACCCACTAGCGGGCATACGCAGTATTTT. Translation: CSAREPTSGHTQYF.

As to this clonotype: The junction shows a germline mismatch at one end, possibly a read error. The chain links TRBV29-1 to TRBJ2-1, with 7 bases that match TRBD2. This CDR3 region has 17 residues. From germline, CDR1 is SQVTM and CDR2 ANQGSEA. The CDR3 DNA reads as TGCAGCGTTGAAGATAGGGGCGGGAGTATCGCCTACAGTGAGCAGTTCTTC. This codes for CSVEDRGGSIAYSEQFF.

This clonotype was detected many times. Here the CDR3 DNA reads TGTGCCATCAGTGAGCCAACTGGGGCCAACGTCCTGACTTTC. Translating it yields CAISEPTGANVLTF. The chain employs TRBV10-3 and TRBJ2-6; D is undetermined. Trimming stripped 2 bases from V and 2 bases from J, with 4 bases between. This CDR3 has 14 amino acids. In germline, CDR1 is ENHRY, CDR2 SYGVKD.

This clonotype has more than one count but fewer than ten. The rearrangement links TRBV6-1 to TRBJ1-3; D uncertain. Germline assignment: CDR1 MNHNS and CDR2 SASEGT. Trimming took off 4 bases at V and 2 bases at J, with 6 bases between the two ends. The CDR3 is made up of 13 amino acids. CDR3 amino acids: CASSGDAGNTIYF. CDR3 in DNA: TGTGCCAGCAGTGGGGATGCTGGAAACACCATATATTTT.

This clonotype appeared many times. The chain has TRBV5-1 and TRBJ2-5; maybe TRBD1 (5 bases). CDR3 length: 13 amino acids. V lost 5 bases to trimming and J lost 2 bases, with 10 bases between them. Germline-derived CDR1 and CDR2 are SGHRS and YFSETQ. CDR3: CASRRGLQETQYF. CDR3 sequence (DNA): TGCGCCAGCAGAAGGGGTCTACAAGAGACCCAGTACTTC.

J is TRBJ2-3 and V is TRBV12-3 or TRBV12-4; D is perhaps TRBD2 (5 bases). The CDR3 contains 14 residues. Trimming left V 3 bases short and J 6 bases short, with 13 bases between. The CDR3 nucleotides are TGTGCCAGCAGTTTTTCGGGAAAGGAGGATACGCAGTATTTT. This translates into CASSFSGKEDTQYF.

This clonotype was observed a handful of times. The CDR3 is CASRGAGRNTGELFF. The CDR3 DNA reads TGTGCCAGCAGAGGGGCAGGACGGAACACCGGGGAGCTGTTTTTT. V is TRBV28 and J is TRBJ2-2; weak D call: TRBD1 (5 bases). Germline lookup yields CDR1 MDHEN and CDR2 SYDVKM. The CDR3 loop spans 15 amino acids. The ends were cut back, 6 bases at V and 1 base at J, with 12 bases in the middle.

The chain employs TRBV30 and TRBJ2-1, with 15 bases that match TRBD2. Germline V gene sequence: CDR1 GTSNPN, CDR2 SVGIG (reference sequence). V gave up 0 bases and J gave up 8 bases; unmatched junction bases: 5. This CDR3 spans 16 amino acids. Here the CDR3 DNA reads TGTGCCTGGAGTGTAGGGACTAGCGGGAGGTTCGATGAGCAGTTCTTC. It specifies CAWSVGTSGRFDEQFF.

This chain connects TRBV28 to TRBJ1-6, with D uncertain. This CDR3 spans 14 amino acids. V dropped 7 bases and J dropped 0 bases, with 7 bases sitting between them. Germline assignment: CDR1 MDHEN and CDR2 SYDVKM. CDR3 nucleotides: TGTGCCAGCATGGAGAGCTCCTATAATTCACCCCTCCACTTT. It translates to CASMESSYNSPLHF.

In this sample, this clonotype turned up a few times. The genes are TRBV14 and TRBJ1-2, with TRBD1 matching over 8 bases. V trimming: 4 bases; J trimming: 4 bases; junction bases outside the gene matches: 5. This CDR3 contains 14 residues. Per the germline V gene, CDR1 is SGHDN and CDR2 is FVKESK. The CDR3 protein is CASSPQGASYGYTF. The CDR3 DNA reads as TGTGCCAGCAGCCCTCAGGGGGCTAGCTATGGCTACACCTTC. The entire variable domain, with the rest obtained from reference TRBV14 and TRBJ1-2, is as follows: EAGVTQFPSHSVIEKGQTVTLRCDPISGHDNLYWYRRVMGKEIKFLLHFVKESKQDESGMPNNRFLAERTGGTYSTLKVQPAELEDSGVYFCASSPQGASYGYTFGSGTRLTVV.

The table lists this clonotype with a few counts. The chain links TRBV20-1 to TRBJ2-3; D may be TRBD2 (7 bases). Germline values: CDR1 DFQATT, CDR2 SNEGSKA (reference sequence). This CDR3 is built from 14 residues. The germline V and J ends were trimmed by 6 bases and 2 bases, with 15 bases remaining between them. CDR3 nucleotides: TGCAGTGCATTGTGGGGGGGGGCCACAGATACGCAGTATTTT. It is translated as CSALWGGATDTQYF.

This sequence joins TRBV20-1 and TRBJ1-3; D unresolved. Germline V lookup: CDR1 DFQATT, CDR2 SNEGSKA (reference sequence). Trimming pared 0 bases from V and 0 bases from J, leaving 15 bases between. The CDR3 has 17 amino acids. CDR3 DNA: TGCAGTGCTAGAGATGGCGGAGTCCTCCACTCTGGAAACACCATATATTTT. Residues: CSARDGGVLHSGNTIYF.

This clonotype was counted between two and nine times. The genes are TRBV6-2 or TRBV6-3 and TRBJ1-5; TRBD1 matches 9 bases. The CDR3 has 15 residues. Germline CDR1 MNHEY, CDR2 SVGEGT. The V segment lost 10 bases and the J segment 5 bases; nucleotides outside the gene matches: 12. CDR3 bases: TGTGCCACCACTCGGGACAGGGATTTTTATCAGCCCCAGCATTTT. Translated, it gives CATTRDRDFYQPQHF.

This clonotype has a count of ten or more. This sequence joins TRBV7-2 and TRBJ2-5; 8 bases are a match to TRBD2. The CDR3 totals 14 residues. Germline V gene sequence: CDR1 SGHTA, CDR2 FQGNSA. After removal of 3 bases from V and 4 bases from J, the junction contained 4 bases not matched to a gene. The CDR3 spells CASSLVLAGETQYF. In DNA, the CDR3 is TGTGCCAGCAGCTTGGTTCTAGCGGGAGAGACCCAGTACTTC.

Only a few counts were recorded for this clonotype. The V and J genes are TRBV27 and TRBJ2-3, with 9 bases identical to TRBD2. The germline V gene has CDR1 MNHEY and CDR2 SMNVEV (reference sequence). The CDR3 totals 17 residues. V dropped 7 bases and J dropped 4; count of bases not matched to a gene: 15. This CDR3 is CASKLLYSGRAADTQYF. Here the CDR3 DNA reads TGTGCCAGCAAACTACTATATAGCGGGAGAGCGGCAGATACGCAGTATTTT.

This clonotype was seen a few times. The chain combines TRBV12-3 or TRBV12-4 with TRBJ1-6; no reliable D call. CDR3 length: 13 amino acids. The V gene lost 3 bases and the J gene lost 3 bases, with 3 bases spanning the gap. The CDR3 region has the DNA TGTGCCAGCAGTTTTCACTATAATTCACCCCTCCACTTT. Translated: CASSFHYNSPLHF.

This clonotype occurred many times. The V gene is TRBV7-9, the J gene TRBJ1-2, with 7 bases aligning to TRBD1. V was pared by 2 bases and J by 14 bases, with 26 bases of the junction left unmatched. This CDR3 comprises 18 residues. Germline V lookup: CDR1 SEHNR, CDR2 FQNEAQ (reference sequence). The CDR3 DNA sequence: TGTGCCAGCAGCTTAAGTTCTGAGGGTCTCCGGGACAGCCGGCCGGGGACCTTC. As protein: CASSLSSEGLRDSRPGTF. The full variable domain, in which reference TRBV7-9 and TRBJ1-2 provide the parts outside the CDR3, is DTGVSQNPRHKITKRGQNVTFRCDPISEHNRLYWYRQTLGQGPEFLTYFQNEAQLEKSRLLSDRFSAERPKGSFSTLEIQRTEQGDSAMYLCASSLSSEGLRDSRPGTFGSGTRLTVV.